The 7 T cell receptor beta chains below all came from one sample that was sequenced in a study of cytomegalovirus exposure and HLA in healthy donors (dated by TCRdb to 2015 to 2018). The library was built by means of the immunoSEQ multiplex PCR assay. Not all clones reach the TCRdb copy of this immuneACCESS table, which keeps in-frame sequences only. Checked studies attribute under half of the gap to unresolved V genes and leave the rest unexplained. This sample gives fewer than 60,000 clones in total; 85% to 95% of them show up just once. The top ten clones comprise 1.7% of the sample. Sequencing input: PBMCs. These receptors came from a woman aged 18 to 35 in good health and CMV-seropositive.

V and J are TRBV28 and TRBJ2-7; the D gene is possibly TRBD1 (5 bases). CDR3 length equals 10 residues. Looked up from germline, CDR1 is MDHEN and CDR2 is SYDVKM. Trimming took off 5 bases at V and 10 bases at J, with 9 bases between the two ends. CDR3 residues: CASSAQGQYF. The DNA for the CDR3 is TGTGCCAGCAGTGCGCAGGGTCAGTACTTC.

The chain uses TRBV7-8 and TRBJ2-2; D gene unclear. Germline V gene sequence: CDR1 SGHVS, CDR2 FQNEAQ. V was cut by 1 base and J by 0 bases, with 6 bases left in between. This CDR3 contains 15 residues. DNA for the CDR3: TGTGCCAGCAGCTTAGGAGTCGCGAACACCGGGGAGCTGTTTTTT. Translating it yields CASSLGVANTGELFF.

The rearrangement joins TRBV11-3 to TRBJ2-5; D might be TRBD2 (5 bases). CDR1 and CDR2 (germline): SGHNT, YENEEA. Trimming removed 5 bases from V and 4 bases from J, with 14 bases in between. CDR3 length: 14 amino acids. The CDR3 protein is CASSAGGSRETQYF. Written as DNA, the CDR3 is TGTGCCAGCAGCGCAGGAGGATCTAGAGAGACCCAGTACTTC.

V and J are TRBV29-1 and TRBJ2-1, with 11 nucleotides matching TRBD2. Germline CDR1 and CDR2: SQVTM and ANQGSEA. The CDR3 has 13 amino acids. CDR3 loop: CMSSGGTYNEQFF. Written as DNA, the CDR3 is TGCATGTCTAGCGGGGGGACCTACAATGAGCAGTTCTTC.

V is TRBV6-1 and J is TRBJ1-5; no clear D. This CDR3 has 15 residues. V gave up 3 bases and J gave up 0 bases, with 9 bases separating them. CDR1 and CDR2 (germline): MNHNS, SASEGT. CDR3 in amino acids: CASSENSYSNQPQHF. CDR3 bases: TGTGCCAGCAGTGAGAACAGTTATAGCAATCAGCCCCAGCATTTT.

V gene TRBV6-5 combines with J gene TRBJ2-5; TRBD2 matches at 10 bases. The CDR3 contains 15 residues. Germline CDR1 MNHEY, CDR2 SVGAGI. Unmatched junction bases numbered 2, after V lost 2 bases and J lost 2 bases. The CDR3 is CASSYLSGGQETQYF. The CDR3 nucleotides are TGTGCCAGCAGTTACCTTAGCGGGGGGCAAGAGACCCAGTACTTC.

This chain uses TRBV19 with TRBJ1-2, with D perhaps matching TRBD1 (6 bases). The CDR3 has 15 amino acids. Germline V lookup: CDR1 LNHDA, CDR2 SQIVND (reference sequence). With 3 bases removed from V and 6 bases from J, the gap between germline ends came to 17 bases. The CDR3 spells CASSIGQGRSDGYTF. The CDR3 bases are TGTGCCAGTAGTATTGGTCAGGGGCGAAGTGATGGCTACACCTTC.